This is a list of T cell receptor beta chains from one sample in a study of response to subunit inactivated influenza vaccine. A single record per CDR3 protein comes from TCRdb applying MiXCR to the RT-PCR reads. The repertoire consists of around 200,000 distinct CDR3 sequences, with approximately 14% occurring once and the leading ten covering roughly 26%. The specimen comprised CD8+ T cells sorted from PBMCs, sampled roughly 5 days after vaccination. Source of these receptors: a man in his fifties or sixties who received an inactivated influenza vaccine. CDR3s include the opening cysteine and the closing phenylalanine or tryptophan. A D gene is named only where the DNA matches it firmly. Part of the rows lack a size; the others show once, few, many or a class for expanded clones.

v_call	clone_size	d_call	j_call	cdr3_aa	cdr3_nt
TRBV27	.	TRBD2	TRBJ2-6	CASSLSRAGAGANVLTF	TGTGCCAGCAGTTTATCGAGGGCGGGGGCTGGGGCCAACGTCCTGACTTTC
TRBV7-9	.	TRBD1	TRBJ2-6	CASSVDRVGANVLTF	TGTGCCAGCAGCGTGGACAGGGTTGGGGCCAACGTCCTGACTTTC
TRBV12-3/TRBV12-4	.	.	TRBJ2-1	CASSVTGNNEQFF	TGTGCCAGCAGTGTAACAGGGAACAATGAGCAGTTCTTC
TRBV12-3/TRBV12-4	.	.	TRBJ1-1	CASSFGPDEAFF	TGTGCCAGCAGTTTCGGGCCGGATGAAGCTTTCTTT
TRBV7-2	many	TRBD2	TRBJ2-7	CASRAGGGEQYF	TGTGCCAGCAGAGCGGGAGGAGGTGAGCAGTACTTC
TRBV7-9	many	TRBD2	TRBJ2-5	CASSSGLAGVETQYF	TGTGCCAGCAGCTCCGGACTAGCGGGGGTGGAGACCCAGTACTTC
TRBV20-1	.	.	TRBJ1-1	CSAREGLSTNTEAFF	TGCAGTGCTAGAGAGGGCCTCTCTACGAACACTGAAGCTTTCTTT
TRBV2	few	.	TRBJ1-1	CASSEGAVEAFF	TGTGCCAGCAGTGAAGGGGCAGTTGAAGCTTTCTTT
TRBV29-1	few	.	TRBJ1-2	CSVVIPGPSFLTGGYTF	TGCAGCGTTGTAATTCCAGGTCCCTCTTTTTTGACGGGTGGCTACACCTTC
TRBV6-5	few	TRBD1	TRBJ2-1	CASSYRGRVDEQFF	TGTGCCAGCAGTTACAGGGGGCGAGTGGATGAGCAGTTCTTC
TRBV7-9	.	TRBD1	TRBJ2-7	CASSLPGGGYEQYF	TGTGCCAGCAGCTTGCCAGGGGGCGGCTACGAGCAGTACTTC
TRBV9	few	TRBD2	TRBJ2-7	CASSVAGTSVGEQYF	TGTGCCAGCAGCGTTGCCGGGACTAGTGTCGGCGAGCAGTACTTC
TRBV4-3	few	.	TRBJ2-7	CASSQDGGTSYEQYF	TGCGCCAGCAGCCAAGATGGGGGGACCTCCTACGAGCAGTACTTC
TRBV24-1	.	TRBD1	TRBJ2-3	CATQSGTGADTQYF	TGTGCCACCCAGAGCGGGACAGGGGCAGATACGCAGTATTTT
TRBV3-1	.	TRBD2	TRBJ2-5	CASSQVSLAGGSGLETQYF	TGTGCCAGCAGCCAAGTGTCCCTAGCGGGGGGCTCGGGGTTGGAGACCCAGTACTTC
TRBV29-1	many	.	TRBJ1-2	CSVLWNYGYTF	TGCAGCGTACTGTGGAACTATGGCTACACCTTC
TRBV2	.	.	TRBJ1-5	CASSTGLIQPQHF	TGTGCCAGCAGTACAGGGTTGATTCAGCCCCAGCATTTT
TRBV12-3/TRBV12-4	.	.	TRBJ1-2	CASSLGGLGPDYGYTF	TGTGCCAGCAGTTTAGGAGGGCTCGGGCCAGACTATGGCTACACCTTC
TRBV28	few	TRBD1	TRBJ1-5	CASSLTGGVNQPQHF	TGTGCCAGCAGTCTAACAGGGGGCGTAAATCAGCCCCAGCATTTT
TRBV29-1	few	.	TRBJ1-2	CSVGGAGYGYTF	TGCAGCGTTGGGGGGGCTGGCTATGGCTACACCTTC
TRBV2	.	TRBD1	TRBJ2-7	CASSDYRGSYEQYF	TGTGCCAGCAGTGACTACAGGGGGTCCTACGAGCAGTACTTC
TRBV5-1	few	.	TRBJ1-1	CASSLVLGETEAFF	TGCGCCAGCAGCTTGGTCCTGGGAGAGACTGAAGCTTTCTTT
TRBV13	few	.	TRBJ2-2	CASSLFAADNTGELFF	TGTGCCAGCAGCTTATTCGCAGCGGATAACACCGGGGAGCTGTTTTTT
TRBV25-1	few	.	TRBJ2-1	CASTQGAYNEQFF	TGTGCCAGCACCCAGGGAGCCTACAATGAGCAGTTCTTC
TRBV4-3	few	.	TRBJ2-2	CASSQDSTKAGELFF	TGCGCCAGCAGCCAAGATTCCACCAAGGCCGGGGAGCTGTTTTTT
TRBV9	.	.	TRBJ2-1	CASSVGGQGGEQFF	TGTGCCAGCAGCGTAGGCGGCCAGGGGGGTGAGCAGTTCTTC